The subject of this entry is one T cell receptor (beta chain). Random hexamers were used to reverse transcribe the RNA input (about 0.5 to 1 ug). TCRdb re-derived calls from the immunoSEQ multiplex PCR reads in MiXCR, one entry per CDR3 protein. The table records roughly 150,000 distinct CDR3 sequences, roughly 95% of them present only once. The source of the sample is a study of CD8 T cells in Susac syndrome. Trimming pared 5 bases from V and 3 bases from J, leaving 14 bases between. The germline gives CDR1 LGHDT, CDR2 YNNKEL (reference sequence). The CDR3 covers 14 residues. The clonotype was recovered from a human donor with multiple sclerosis. The V call is TRBV3-1, the J call TRBJ2-7; tentatively, D is TRBD1 (5 bases). The sequencing input was CD8+ T cells from PBMCs. The CDR3 spells CASSTLDTYYEQYF. In nucleotides, the CDR3 is TGTGCCAGCAGCACCCTGGACACGTACTACGAGCAGTACTTC.